Detailed here is one TCR beta chain. Here immunoSEQ multiplex PCR was the method, and the copy in TCRdb shows in-frame clones only, minus some. The table includes about 660,000 clones, over 75% detected once. The CDR3 extends over 16 amino acids. Germline V gene lookup returns CDR1 SGHKS and CDR2 YYEKEE (reference sequence). The trim removed 0 bases at V and 6 bases at J, leaving 8 bases unmatched. This entry belongs to a study of shared T cell receptors in the human thymus. These data also formed part of another study, on human thymus T cells. Per that study: Obtained as resections during corrective heart surgery, the thymus tissue was then studied.

V is TRBV5-5 and J is TRBJ2-7, with 11 bases aligning to TRBD2. This receptor was taken from a boy under two years old with a congenital heart defect. The sample taken for sequencing was thymocytes. CDR3 sequence (DNA): TGTGCCAGCAGCTTGGCCCGACTAGCGGGAAGCGGCGAGCAGTACTTC. Its protein product is CASSLARLAGSGEQYF.